This entry concerns a single T cell receptor (beta chain). Its antigen remains unidentified. There are no base qualities to consult, and no much larger clone falls within one base. The sample is drawn from a study of control samples from healthy donors and cancer patients (TCRdb year 2020). Trimmed from V: 2 bases; trimmed from J: 6 bases; junction bases lacking a gene match: 8. The CDR3 holds 15 amino acids from the cysteine to the phenylalanine. The sequence is cut down to CDR3 DNA, 45 bases in frame from base 1. As encoded in the germline V gene, CDR1 is SGHDT while CDR2 is YYEEEE. Receptors were amplified or captured by the immunoSEQ multiplex PCR assay. TCRdb re-hosts the immuneACCESS table, in-frame sequences only. Its copies lack some clones; in the studies checked, an unresolved V gene accounts for under half of them, and the cause for the rest is not known. This sample is represented by roughly 120,000 clones; 70% to 90% of them were singletons. Of the sample, around 3.5% falls within the top ten clones.

The sequence is built from TRBV5-6 and TRBJ1-5; the central 7 bases match TRBD1. This receptor was taken from a man aged 40-55 years in good health. Specimen: blood. The CDR3 protein is CASSFYRGGGQPQHF. The bases read TGTGCCAGCAGCTTTTACAGGGGAGGTGGTCAGCCCCAGCATTTT.